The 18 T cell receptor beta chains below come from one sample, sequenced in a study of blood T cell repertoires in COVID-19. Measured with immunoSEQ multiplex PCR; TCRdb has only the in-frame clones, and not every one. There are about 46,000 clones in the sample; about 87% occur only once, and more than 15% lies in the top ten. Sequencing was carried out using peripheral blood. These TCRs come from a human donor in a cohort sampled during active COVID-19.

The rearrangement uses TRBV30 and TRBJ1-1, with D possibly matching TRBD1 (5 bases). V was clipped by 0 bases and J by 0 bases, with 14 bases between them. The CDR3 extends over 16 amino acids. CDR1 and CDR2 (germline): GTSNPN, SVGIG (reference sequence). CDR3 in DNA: TGTGCCTGGAGTGTAAGGTGGGGGGGGATGAACACTGAAGCTTTCTTT. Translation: CAWSVRWGGMNTEAFF.

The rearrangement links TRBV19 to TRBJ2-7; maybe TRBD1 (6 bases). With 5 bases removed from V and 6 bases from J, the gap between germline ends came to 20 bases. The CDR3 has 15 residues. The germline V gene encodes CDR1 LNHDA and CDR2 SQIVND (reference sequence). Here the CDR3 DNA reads TGTGCCAGTAGTTCACCGGACTTGGGGGCAGGCGAGCAGTACTTC. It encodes CASSSPDLGAGEQYF.

CDR3 loop: CAWDSMNTEAFF. CDR3 DNA sequence: TGTGCCTGGGACAGCATGAACACTGAAGCTTTCTTT. The chain employs TRBV30 and TRBJ1-1; maybe TRBD1 (5 bases). The CDR3 is made up of 12 amino acids. CDR1 and CDR2 from the germline V gene are GTSNPN and SVGIG (reference sequence). Trimming removed 5 bases at V and 0 bases at J, with 7 bases between.

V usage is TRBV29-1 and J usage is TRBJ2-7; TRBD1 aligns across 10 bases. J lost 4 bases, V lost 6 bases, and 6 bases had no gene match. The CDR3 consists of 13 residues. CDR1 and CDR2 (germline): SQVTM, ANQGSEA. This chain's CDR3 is CSVEGQGRYEQYF. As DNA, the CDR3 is TGCAGCGTGGAGGGACAGGGGAGGTACGAGCAGTACTTC.

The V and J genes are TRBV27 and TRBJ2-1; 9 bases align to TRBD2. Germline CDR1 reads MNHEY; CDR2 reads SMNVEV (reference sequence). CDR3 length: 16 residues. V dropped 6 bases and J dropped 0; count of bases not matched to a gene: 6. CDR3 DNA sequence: TGTGCCAGCAGAGAGCGTAGCGGGAGCTCCTACAATGAGCAGTTCTTC. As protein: CASRERSGSSYNEQFF.

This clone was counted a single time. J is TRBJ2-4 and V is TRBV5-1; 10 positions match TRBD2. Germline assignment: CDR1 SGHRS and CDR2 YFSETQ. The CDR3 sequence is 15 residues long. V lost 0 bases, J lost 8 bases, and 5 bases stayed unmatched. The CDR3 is CASSLGASGGDIQYF. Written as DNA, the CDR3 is TGCGCCAGCAGCTTGGGGGCTAGCGGGGGAGACATTCAGTACTTC.

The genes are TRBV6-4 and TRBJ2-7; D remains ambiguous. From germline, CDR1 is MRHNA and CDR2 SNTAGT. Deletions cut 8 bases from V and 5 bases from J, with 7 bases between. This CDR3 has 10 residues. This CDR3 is CASPLDEQYF. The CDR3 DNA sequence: TGTGCCAGCCCCTTAGACGAGCAGTACTTC.

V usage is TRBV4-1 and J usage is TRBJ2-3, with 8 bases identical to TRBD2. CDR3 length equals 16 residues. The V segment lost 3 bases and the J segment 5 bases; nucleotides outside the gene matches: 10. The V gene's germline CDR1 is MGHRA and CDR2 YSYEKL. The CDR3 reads CASSHPGGPRGDTQYF. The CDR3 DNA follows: TGCGCCAGCAGCCACCCGGGGGGGCCCAGGGGAGATACGCAGTATTTT.

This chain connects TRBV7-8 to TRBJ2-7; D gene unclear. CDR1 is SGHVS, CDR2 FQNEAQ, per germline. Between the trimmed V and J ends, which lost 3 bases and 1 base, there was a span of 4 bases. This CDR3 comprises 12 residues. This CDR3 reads CASSFTSYEQYF. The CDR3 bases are TGTGCCAGCAGCTTCACTTCCTACGAGCAGTACTTC.

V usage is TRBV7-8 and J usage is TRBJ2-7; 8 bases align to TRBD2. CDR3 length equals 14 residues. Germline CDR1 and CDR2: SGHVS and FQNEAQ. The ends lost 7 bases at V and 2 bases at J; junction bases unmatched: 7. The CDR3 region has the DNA TGTGCCAGCACCGCCGGGGGGGGAACCTACGAGCAGTACTTC. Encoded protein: CASTAGGGTYEQYF.

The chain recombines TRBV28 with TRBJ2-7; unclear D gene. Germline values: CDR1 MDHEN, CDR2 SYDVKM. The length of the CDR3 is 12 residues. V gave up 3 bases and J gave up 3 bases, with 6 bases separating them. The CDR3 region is CASSLENYEQYF. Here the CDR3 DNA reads TGTGCCAGCAGTTTGGAGAACTACGAGCAGTACTTC.

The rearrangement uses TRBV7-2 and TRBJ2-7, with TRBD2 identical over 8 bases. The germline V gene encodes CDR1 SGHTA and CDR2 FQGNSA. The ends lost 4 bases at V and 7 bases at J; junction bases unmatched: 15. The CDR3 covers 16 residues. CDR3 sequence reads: CASSSAPRGLDGEQYF. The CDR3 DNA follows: TGTGCCAGCAGCTCGGCCCCGCGGGGACTAGACGGAGAGCAGTACTTC.

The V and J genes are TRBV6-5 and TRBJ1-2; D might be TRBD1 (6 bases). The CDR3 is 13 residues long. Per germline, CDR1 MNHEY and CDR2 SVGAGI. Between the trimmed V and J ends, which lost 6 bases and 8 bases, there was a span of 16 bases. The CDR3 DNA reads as TGTGCCAGCAGCACAGGGATACTATTGGGCTACACCTTC. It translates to CASSTGILLGYTF.

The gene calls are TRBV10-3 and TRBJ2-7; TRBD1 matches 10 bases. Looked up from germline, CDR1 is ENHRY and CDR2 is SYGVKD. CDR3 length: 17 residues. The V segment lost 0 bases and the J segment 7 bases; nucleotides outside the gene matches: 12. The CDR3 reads CAISESRQGAPSGEQYF. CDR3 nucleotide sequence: TGTGCCATCAGTGAGTCGAGACAGGGGGCCCCTTCCGGAGAGCAGTACTTC.

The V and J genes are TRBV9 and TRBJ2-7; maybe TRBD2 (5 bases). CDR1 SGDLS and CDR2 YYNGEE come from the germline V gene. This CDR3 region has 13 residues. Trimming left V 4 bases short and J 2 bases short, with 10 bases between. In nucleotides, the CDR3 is TGTGCCAGCAGCAGACGAGGGACCTACGAGCAGTACTTC. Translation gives CASSRRGTYEQYF.

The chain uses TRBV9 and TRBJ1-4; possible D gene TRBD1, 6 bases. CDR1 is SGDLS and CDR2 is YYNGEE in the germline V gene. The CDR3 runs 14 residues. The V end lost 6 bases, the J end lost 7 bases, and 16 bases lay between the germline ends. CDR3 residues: CASTLDSNTEKLFF. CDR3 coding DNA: TGTGCCAGCACCCTGGACAGCAATACTGAAAAACTGTTTTTT. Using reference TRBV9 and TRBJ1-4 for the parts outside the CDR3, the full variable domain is DSGVTQTPKHLITATGQRVTLRCSPRSGDLSVYWYQQSLDQGLQFLIQYYNGEERAKGNILERFSAQQFPDLHSELNLSSLELGDSALYFCASTLDSNTEKLFFGSGTQLSVL.

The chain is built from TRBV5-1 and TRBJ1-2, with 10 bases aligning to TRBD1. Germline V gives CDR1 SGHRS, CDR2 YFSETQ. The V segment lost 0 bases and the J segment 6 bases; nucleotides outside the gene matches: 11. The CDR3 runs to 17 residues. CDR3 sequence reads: CASSLAGGLTGGDGYTF. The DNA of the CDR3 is TGCGCCAGCAGCTTGGCCGGGGGTTTGACAGGGGGCGATGGCTACACCTTC. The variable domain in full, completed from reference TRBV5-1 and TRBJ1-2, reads KAGVTQTPRYLIKTRGQQVTLSCSPISGHRSVSWYQQTPGQGLQFLFEYFSETQRNKGNFPGRFSGRQFSNSRSEMNVSTLELGDSALYLCASSLAGGLTGGDGYTFGSGTRLTVV.

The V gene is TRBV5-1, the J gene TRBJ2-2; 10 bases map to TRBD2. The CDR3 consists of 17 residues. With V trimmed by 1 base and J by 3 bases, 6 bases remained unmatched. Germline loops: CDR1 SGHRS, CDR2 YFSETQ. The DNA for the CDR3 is TGCGCCAGCAGCTTGCGGCTAGCGGGAGTGTACACCGGGGAGCTGTTTTTT. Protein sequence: CASSLRLAGVYTGELFF.